Below are 8 T cell receptor beta chains sequenced from a single sample in a study of blood T cell repertoires in COVID-19 (TCRdb year 2020). The receptor library was made with the immunoSEQ multiplex PCR assay. TCRdb holds this immuneACCESS table with in-frame rearrangements only. Some clones are missing; in checked studies, unresolved V genes explain under half, and the rest has no known cause. Across this sample there are around 270,000 clones, with around 89% seen only once. Around 0.84% of the sample goes to the ten largest clones. The specimen was peripheral blood. These receptors all stem from a man aged 25 to 40 with acute or convalescent COVID-19.

This clone was seen just once. The V and J genes are TRBV24-1 and TRBJ2-7; TRBD1 aligns across 9 bases. V gave up 2 bases and J gave up 6 bases; unmatched junction bases: 4. This CDR3 spans 14 amino acids. Germline CDR1 and CDR2: KGHDR and SFDVKD. The CDR3 spells CATSDSRTGVEQYF. The CDR3 DNA follows: TGTGCCACCAGTGATTCAAGGACAGGGGTCGAGCAGTACTTC.

The chain combines TRBV4-1 with TRBJ1-1; D is possibly TRBD1 (6 bases). Trimming removed 0 bases from V and 1 base from J, with 9 bases in between. Germline loops: CDR1 MGHRA, CDR2 YSYEKL. The CDR3 extends over 15 amino acids. The chain's CDR3 is CASSQDGRGNTEAFF. The CDR3 nucleotides read TGCGCCAGCAGCCAAGATGGCAGGGGGAACACTGAAGCTTTCTTT.

This clone has only one observation. The gene calls are TRBV30 and TRBJ1-1, with D perhaps TRBD1 (6 bases). Trimming cost V 3 bases and J 1 base, with 18 bases left between them. The CDR3 covers 16 residues. The V gene's germline CDR1 is GTSNPN and CDR2 SVGIG (reference sequence). CDR3 sequence (DNA): TGTGCCTGGAGGGGTGGGACAAGGACAGCGAACACTGAAGCTTTCTTT. Protein: CAWRGGTRTANTEAFF.

V is TRBV3-1 (or the pseudogene TRBV3-2) and J is TRBJ1-5, with D possibly TRBD1 on 5 matching bases. The CDR3 contains 13 residues. From germline, CDR1 is LGHDT and CDR2 YNNKEL (reference sequence). Between the trimmed V and J ends, which lost 1 base and 7 bases, there was a span of 8 bases. The DNA for the CDR3 is TGTGCCAGCAGCCAAGGTCAGGGCCAGCCCCAGCATTTT. Its protein product is CASSQGQGQPQHF.

In DNA, the CDR3 is TGTGCCAGCACCAGACAGGATGAAGCTTTCTTT. Its translation: CASTRQDEAFF. The chain has TRBV12-3 or TRBV12-4 and TRBJ1-1, with D possibly TRBD1 on 6 matching bases. This CDR3 is built from 11 residues. V gave up 7 bases and J gave up 7 bases, with 10 bases separating them.

The chain is built from TRBV28 and TRBJ1-5, with 8 nucleotides matching TRBD1. The CDR3 has 17 amino acids. V trimming: 8 bases; J trimming: 1 base; junction bases outside the gene matches: 13. Germline lookup yields CDR1 MDHEN and CDR2 SYDVKM. The CDR3 DNA follows: TGTGCCAGCTCGGGGGCCAGGGGGCATTGGAGCAATCAGCCCCAGCATTTT. As protein: CASSGARGHWSNQPQHF.

The V and J genes are TRBV29-1 and TRBJ1-4, with 11 bases aligning to TRBD1. The junction had 10 bases not matched to a gene; V was cut back by 4 bases and J by 3 bases. The V gene's germline CDR1 is SQVTM and CDR2 ANQGSEA. The CDR3 is made up of 17 amino acids. This CDR3 is CSVGRGQGAKSNEKLFF. In nucleotides, the CDR3 is TGCAGCGTTGGGAGAGGACAGGGGGCGAAATCTAATGAAAAACTGTTTTTT.

The chain recombines TRBV6-5 with TRBJ2-3; 11 bases map to TRBD1. Trimming took 6 bases from V and 1 from J; bases not matched to a gene: 3. The CDR3 has 15 residues. Germline V gene data show CDR1 as MNHEY and CDR2 as SVGAGI. The CDR3 sequence: CASSRGQGGTDTQYF. The DNA for the CDR3 is TGTGCCAGCAGCAGGGGACAGGGGGGCACAGATACGCAGTATTTT.